This record concerns one T cell receptor beta chain sequence. The CDR3 covers 15 residues. Trimming at V came to 2 bases and at J to 5 bases, leaving 3 bases not matched to a gene. Per germline, CDR1 SGHAT and CDR2 FQNNGV. Authors' analysis steps: Nucleated cell counts were estimated from reference gene primer amplification. Here immunoSEQ multiplex PCR was the method, and the copy in TCRdb shows in-frame clones only, minus some. For V, J and clone size, that table is used; D and trimming come from the DNA. Among 150,000 to 200,000 clones, approximately 82% were seen once, and the ten largest hold approximately 21%. This record comes from a study of blood T cell repertoires in COVID-19. Study overall: Sites across the United States, Italy and Spain contributed samples from acute and convalescent COVID-19. PBMCs, B-cell-depleted T cells, or T cells provided the cDNA or gDNA that made up the material.

V gene TRBV11-2 combines with J gene TRBJ2-2, with 9 bases matching TRBD2. The origin of this receptor is a woman of 80 years or more with acute or convalescent COVID-19. The material sequenced was peripheral blood. The CDR3 DNA follows: TGTGCCAGCAGCTTAAGGCGGGAGGGGACCGGGGAGCTGTTTTTT. Its translation is CASSLRREGTGELFF.